This T cell receptor beta chain was retrieved from a study of identifying expanded T cells in peripheral blood. Generated by immunoSEQ multiplex PCR, the TCRdb table keeps only in-frame clones and is missing some. This sample has fewer than 55,000 clones, with 82% found just once. Collection occurred without any documented infections or immune events in donors. This clone was seen a few times. What it recognizes is unknown. Whole-study findings and limits: Across healthy donors, higher total template counts meant significantly greater approximately two-week count variance. Differentially abundant clones: roughly 1.2 between replicates, about 17 at two to three weeks, 19 to 20 at four.

CDR3 length: 14 amino acids. The germline V and J ends were trimmed by 4 bases and 0 bases, with 8 bases remaining between them. CDR1 and CDR2 from the germline V gene are SGHDT and YYEEEE. The specimen was blood. The clonotype comes from a person between 18 and 70 years old in good health. The chain carries TRBV5-6 and TRBJ1-3, with no clear D. The CDR3: CASSRPSSGNTIYF. Written as DNA, the CDR3 is TGTGCCAGCAGCCGCCCCAGCTCTGGAAACACCATATATTTT.